Presented here are 8 T cell receptor beta chains from one specimen sequenced in a study of T cells in Graves' hyperthyroidism and ophthalmopathy. RNA transcripts served as the template for amplifying TCR beta CDR3 regions. The TCR CDR3 was amplified in a first-round RT-PCR using the HTBI primer set. TCRdb called the multiplex PCR reads again in MiXCR, with one record for every CDR3 protein. The sample has about 380,000 distinct CDR3 sequences, less than 15% seen once. What was sequenced was blood. Receptor source: a man aged 30 to 45 with Graves' hyperthyroidism that later progressed to Graves' ophthalmopathy.

This clonotype was counted many times. The chain recombines TRBV28 with TRBJ2-7; 8 nucleotides agree with TRBD1. This CDR3 is 14 amino acids long. V dropped 5 bases and J dropped 4; count of bases not matched to a gene: 7. Germline CDR1 is MDHEN and CDR2 is SYDVKM. The CDR3 spells CASSPVDRGYEQYF. In nucleotides, the CDR3 is TGTGCCAGCAGTCCCGTTGACAGGGGATACGAGCAGTACTTC.

This clonotype was seen ten or more times. The J gene is TRBJ2-7, the V gene TRBV12-3 or TRBV12-4; D might be TRBD2 (6 bases). V was trimmed by 3 bases and J by 9 bases, leaving 9 bases between them. The CDR3 consists of 11 residues. The CDR3 region has the DNA TGTGCCAGCAGTTTCGCGGGACCGCAGTACTTC. It encodes CASSFAGPQYF.

The J gene is TRBJ1-2, the V gene TRBV18; unclear D gene. V was clipped by 6 bases and J by 2 bases, with 10 bases between them. CDR1 is KGHSH and CDR2 is LQKENI in the germline V gene. This CDR3 comprises 13 residues. CDR3 in DNA: TGTGCCAGCTCGGAGGGCGAAAACTATGGCTACACCTTC. Translating it yields CASSEGENYGYTF.

V and J are TRBV6-1 and TRBJ1-2; 8 bases are shared with TRBD1. J gave up 7 bases and V 6 bases, and 16 bases lay outside the gene matches. Germline V CDR1 and CDR2: MNHNS, SASEGT. The CDR3 covers 16 residues. The CDR3 DNA is TGTGCCAGCAGGAAATGGGCGGACAGGGAGTACCCTGGCTACACCTTC. This codes for CASRKWADREYPGYTF.

This clonotype was seen only a few times. The chain combines TRBV18 with TRBJ2-2; unclear D gene. The CDR3 runs 13 residues. Per germline, CDR1 KGHSH and CDR2 LQKENI. V was trimmed by 6 bases and J by 7 bases, leaving 12 bases between them. CDR3 DNA: TGTGCCAGCTCGCAGCAGGACCGCGGGGAGCTGTTTTTT. It encodes CASSQQDRGELFF. The entire variable domain, with the rest obtained from reference TRBV18 and TRBJ2-2, is as follows: NAGVMQNPRHLVRRRGQEARLRCSPMKGHSHVYWYRQLPEEGLKFMVYLQKENIIDESGMPKERFSAEFPKEGPSILRIQQVVRGDSAAYFCASSQQDRGELFFGEGSRLTVL.

This clonotype was detected ten times or more. CDR3 coding DNA: TGTGCCAGCAGCCAAGATCGAGGGACAGGGGAAATTAATACGCAGTATTTT. Residues: CASSQDRGTGEINTQYF. The chain combines TRBV3-1 with TRBJ2-3; TRBD1 aligns across 10 bases. Germline V gene lookup returns CDR1 LGHDT and CDR2 YNNKEL (reference sequence). This CDR3 is built from 17 residues. The V segment lost 0 bases and the J segment 7 bases; nucleotides outside the gene matches: 10.

The chain has TRBV15 and TRBJ2-1; either TRBD1 or TRBD2 may supply D (7 bases each). The CDR3 has 15 residues. CDR1 is LNHNV and CDR2 is YYDKDF in the germline V gene (reference sequence). The V gene lost 5 bases and the J gene lost 1 base, with 12 bases spanning the gap. The CDR3 protein is CATSVQGGSYNEQFF. The CDR3 nucleotides read TGTGCCACCAGCGTTCAGGGGGGGTCCTACAATGAGCAGTTCTTC.

Only a few counts were recorded for this clonotype. The chain links TRBV6-6 to TRBJ2-7, with 9 nucleotides matching TRBD1. J lost 6 bases, V lost 0 bases, and 15 bases had no gene match. Germline loops: CDR1 MNHNY, CDR2 SVGAGI (reference sequence). The CDR3 spans 18 residues. The CDR3 here is CASSYSGELQGARSEQYF. The CDR3 DNA reads as TGTGCCAGCAGTTACTCGGGAGAATTACAGGGGGCGCGAAGCGAGCAGTACTTC.